The rows below give T cell receptor beta chains drawn from one sample of a study of T cell responses to AZD1222 COVID-19 vaccine. The method was immunoSEQ multiplex PCR; TCRdb's version includes in-frame clones alone and lacks a portion of them. The data contain 130,000 to 150,000 clones, approximately 89% of them singletons. Specimen: peripheral blood, collected 28 days after the second AZD1222 dose. The receptors shown here come from an adult who received the AZD1222 COVID-19 vaccine. Each CDR3 is given with its conserved first and last residue. D genes are given only for firm matches. Size tells how often a clone was seen (once, few, many) or the class of an expanded clone, and some rows leave it out.

J	D	size	V	DNA	CDR3
TRBJ2-7	TRBD2	.	TRBV5-5	TGTGCCAGCAGCTTGGCAAGCGGGAGTCTGTCCTACGAGCAGTACTTC	CASSLASGSLSYEQYF
TRBJ1-3	.	few	TRBV28	TGTGCCAGCAGTTTAGAGAGGGGATTCTCTGGAAACACCATATATTTT	CASSLERGFSGNTIYF
TRBJ1-1	.	.	TRBV2	TGTGCCAGTCTGTTGGGAGAGGCCACTGAAGCTTTCTTT	CASLLGEATEAFF
TRBJ1-2	.	.	TRBV29-1	TGCAGCGTTGGCACCCTAGGGGGGGCCCCCCATGGCTACACCTTC	CSVGTLGGAPHGYTF
TRBJ1-1	.	.	TRBV7-3	TGTGCCAGCAGCCCGGGACACTCGAACACTGAAGCTTTCTTT	CASSPGHSNTEAFF
TRBJ2-4	.	.	TRBV4-2	TGTGCCAGCAGCCAAGAAAGTATGGGGCTCGGGGTGAACATTCAGTACTTC	CASSQESMGLGVNIQYF
TRBJ1-4	TRBD1	.	TRBV29-1	TGCAGCGGTGGGACAGGGGATAAAGAAAAACTGTTTTTT	CSGGTGDKEKLFF
TRBJ2-7	TRBD1	.	TRBV5-1	TGCGCCAGCAGTAGGACAGGGCCCCCCTCCTACGAGCAGTACTTC	CASSRTGPPSYEQYF
TRBJ1-2	.	.	TRBV4-3	TGCGCCAGCAGCCAAGACGGGGTCGCCTCTTATGGCTACACCTTC	CASSQDGVASYGYTF
TRBJ2-5	.	.	TRBV6-6	TGTGCCAGCAGTTACTCGAGGGAATCGGAGACCCAGTACTTC	CASSYSRESETQYF
TRBJ2-7	TRBD2	.	TRBV11-2	TGTGCCAGCAGCTTAAGCGGGAGTTACTCCTACGAGCAGTACTTC	CASSLSGSYSYEQYF
TRBJ2-1	.	once	TRBV5-5	TGTGCCAGCAGCGCCGATACGCTAGGACGGAGGTACAATGAGCAGTTCTTC	CASSADTLGRRYNEQFF
TRBJ1-2	.	.	TRBV11-2	TGTGCCAGCAGCTTAGCGGGGCAAAACTATGGCTACACCTTC	CASSLAGQNYGYTF
TRBJ1-1	.	.	TRBV5-8	TGTGCCAGCAGCTTGGGGGGGAACACTGAAGCTTTCTTT	CASSLGGNTEAFF
TRBJ1-6	.	.	TRBV3-1/TRBV3-2	TGTGCCAGCAGCCAAGATCCCGGGAAAGGGGGTTGGTCACCCCTCCACTTT	CASSQDPGKGGWSPLHF
TRBJ1-5	.	.	TRBV5-5	TGTGCCAGCACCCTGGTTGTCTCCGGGCAGCCCCAGCATTTT	CASTLVVSGQPQHF
TRBJ1-2	.	.	TRBV6-5	TGTGCCAGCAGTCACTCCGGGACAACAAAGATCTATGGCTACACCTTC	CASSHSGTTKIYGYTF
TRBJ1-2	.	.	TRBV4-2	TGTGCCAGCAGCCAAGAACGGACGAGGATCAACTATGGCTACACCTTC	CASSQERTRINYGYTF
TRBJ2-1	.	.	TRBV11-2	TGTGCCAGCAGCCACTACCGGGACGAGAGCTCCTACAATGAGCAGTTCTTC	CASSHYRDESSYNEQFF
TRBJ2-7	TRBD1	.	TRBV7-7	TGTGCCAGCAGCTTAGGTCCTGGGACAGGTACCTACGAGCAGTACTTC	CASSLGPGTGTYEQYF
TRBJ2-7	.	.	TRBV4-1	TGCGCCAGCAGCCAATCCGGGACTGGTACCGCCGAGCAGTACTTC	CASSQSGTGTAEQYF
TRBJ2-5	.	.	TRBV28	TGTGCCAGCAGTCCCCCCCCGGCCAGGGACGAGACCCAGTACTTC	CASSPPPARDETQYF
TRBJ1-1	.	.	TRBV28	TGTGCCAGCGGGTTGGGGGTTGAAGCTTTCTTT	CASGLGVEAFF
TRBJ2-3	TRBD2	.	TRBV27	TGTGCCAGCAGTTTAATCGCGGCTAGCGGAAACACAGATACGCAGTATTTT	CASSLIAASGNTDTQYF
TRBJ2-2	.	once	TRBV12-3/TRBV12-4	TGTGCCAGCACCTCCGGCTCCGGGGAGCTGTTTTTT	CASTSGSGELFF
TRBJ1-2	.	.	TRBV5-6	TGTGCCAGCAGCCTTGAAAACTATGGCTACACCTTC	CASSLENYGYTF
TRBJ1-6	.	.	TRBV6-2/TRBV6-3	TGTGCCAGCAGTTACTCGGAATCTAATTCACCCCTCCACTTT	CASSYSESNSPLHF
TRBJ2-5	TRBD2	.	TRBV18	TGTGCCAGCTCACGAGTAAGGTCAGCGGGAGTCGGGGAGACCCAGTACTTC	CASSRVRSAGVGETQYF
TRBJ2-1	TRBD2	.	TRBV2	TGTGCCAGCATGGGAGGAACGGGACTAATAAATGAGCAGTTCTTC	CASMGGTGLINEQFF
TRBJ1-2	.	.	TRBV7-2	TGTGCCAGCAGCTTAGCGCAAAGGGTGCAAGGCTACACCTTC	CASSLAQRVQGYTF
TRBJ2-2	TRBD2	.	TRBV7-3	TGTGCCAGCAGCTCACTCCTTGGGGGGGAGAACACCGGGGAGCTGTTTTTT	CASSSLLGGENTGELFF